The text below deals with one TCR beta chain. Profiling relied on immunoSEQ multiplex PCR, and the TCRdb table lists in-frame clones only, not all of them. There are nearly 55,000 clones in the sample; approximately 84% occur only once, and roughly 8.1% lies in the top ten. These data originate in a study of T cell clones after liver transplantation. Study information: Timepoints were pre-transplant, pre-withdrawal, and after withdrawal was completed or failed.

Germline loops: CDR1 SGHRS, CDR2 YFSETQ. This CDR3 comprises 15 residues. The ends lost 5 bases at V and 1 base at J; junction bases unmatched: 7. V is TRBV5-1 and J is TRBJ2-7; 9 nucleotides align to TRBD1. The TCR comes from a human donor who received a liver transplant. The specimen was CD4+ T cells from blood, collected before liver transplant. The CDR3 region has the DNA TGCGCCAGCAGACCGTCCGGACAGGGGTCCTACGAGCAGTACTTC. It yields the protein CASRPSGQGSYEQYF. Supplemented by reference TRBV5-1 and TRBJ2-7, the full variable domain reads KAGVTQTPRYLIKTRGQQVTLSCSPISGHRSVSWYQQTPGQGLQFLFEYFSETQRNKGNFPGRFSGRQFSNSRSEMNVSTLELGDSALYLCASRPSGQGSYEQYFGPGTRLTVT.